Each of the 5 T cell receptor beta chains below was sequenced from the same sample in a study of T cells in Graves' hyperthyroidism and ophthalmopathy. TCR beta CDR3 sequences were amplified from RNA transcripts. Carried out on the TCR CDR3, a first-round RT-PCR used the HTBI primer set. One entry per CDR3 protein results from TCRdb running MiXCR on the multiplex PCR reads. Of 700,000 to 850,000 distinct CDR3 sequences detected, approximately 40% appear once; the ten largest clones hold less than 35%. Source material: blood. The receptors here all came from a woman aged 40 to 50 with Graves' hyperthyroidism.

This chain links TRBV6-5 with TRBJ2-2, with 8 bases fitting TRBD2. With 4 bases clipped from V and 6 bases from J, the junction kept 7 bases outside the gene matches. The CDR3 covers 15 residues. Germline V gene data show CDR1 as MNHEY and CDR2 as SVGAGI. The CDR3 loop reads CASSSREGIAGELFF. As DNA, the CDR3 is TGTGCCAGCAGTTCCCGGGAGGGTATTGCCGGGGAGCTGTTTTTT.

In its sample, this clonotype was seen many times. CDR3 sequence reads: CASSPQTPDGYTF. CDR3 sequence (DNA): TGTGCCAGCAGCCCCCAGACTCCGGATGGCTACACCTTC. The V and J genes are TRBV9 and TRBJ1-2; no firm D call. Germline V gives CDR1 SGDLS, CDR2 YYNGEE. The germline V and J ends were trimmed by 4 bases and 6 bases, with 13 bases remaining between them. This CDR3 comprises 13 residues.

This clonotype was observed a single time. The chain couples TRBV10-3 to TRBJ1-3; D is possibly TRBD1 (6 bases). CDR1 is ENHRY, CDR2 SYGVKD, per germline. The CDR3 covers 12 residues. V gave up 10 bases and J gave up 8 bases, with 15 bases separating them. The CDR3 reads CANRGAGYTIYF. CDR3 sequence (DNA): TGTGCCAACCGGGGGGCGGGGTACACCATATATTTT.

Ten or more counts support this clonotype. This chain connects TRBV5-8 to TRBJ1-1; tentative D call: TRBD1 (6 bases). The germline V gene encodes CDR1 SGHTS and CDR2 YDEGEE. The CDR3 spans 16 residues. The V and J ends lost 1 base and 0 bases respectively, with 13 bases between them. As DNA, the CDR3 is TGTGCCAGCAGCTTGTTGGGGGGCAAGCTGAACACTGAAGCTTTCTTT. Translation: CASSLLGGKLNTEAFF.

This clonotype was observed many times. The chain uses TRBV10-3 and TRBJ1-6, with a possible D match to TRBD1 (5 bases). Trimming took off 5 bases at V and 8 bases at J, with 13 bases between the two ends. The CDR3 sequence is 14 residues long. The V gene's germline CDR1 is ENHRY and CDR2 SYGVKD. The CDR3 DNA is TGTGCCATCAGTCTCCCAGGGTGGCATTCACCCCTCCACTTT. This sequence encodes CAISLPGWHSPLHF.